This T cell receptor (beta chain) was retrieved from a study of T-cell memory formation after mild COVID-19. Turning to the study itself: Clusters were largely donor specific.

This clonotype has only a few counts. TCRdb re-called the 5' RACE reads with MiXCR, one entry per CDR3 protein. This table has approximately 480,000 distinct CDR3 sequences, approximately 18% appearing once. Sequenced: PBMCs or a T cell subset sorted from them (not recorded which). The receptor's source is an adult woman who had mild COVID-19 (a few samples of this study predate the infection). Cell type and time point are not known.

CDR3 protein: CSASETGINEKLFF. Written as DNA, the CDR3 is TGCAGTGCCAGCGAGACAGGGATTAATGAAAAACTGTTTTTT. The chain uses TRBV20-1 and TRBJ1-4; TRBD1 matches 7 bases. Per the germline V gene, CDR1 is DFQATT and CDR2 is SNEGSKA (reference sequence). The length of the CDR3 is 14 residues. The trim removed 6 bases at V and 4 bases at J, leaving 8 bases unmatched.